Shown below are 20 T cell receptor beta chains from a single sample sequenced in a study of T cell responses to AZD1222 COVID-19 vaccine. Some clones are missing from TCRdb's copy, which holds only in-frame ones; the method was immunoSEQ multiplex PCR. The table has under 100,000 clones, roughly 90% seen once. The sequencing used peripheral blood, collected on day 0 of AZD1222 vaccination. The receptors shown here come from an adult in good health.

The chain carries TRBV6-5 and TRBJ1-1; tentative D call: TRBD1 (5 bases). Germline CDR1 MNHEY, CDR2 SVGAGI. Between the trimmed V and J ends, which lost 2 bases and 1 base, there was a span of 14 bases. The length of the CDR3 is 16 residues. CDR3 region: CASSYGGAKGNTEAFF. CDR3 DNA sequence: TGTGCCAGCAGTTACGGCGGGGCGAAGGGGAACACTGAAGCTTTCTTT.

The J gene is TRBJ2-5, the V gene TRBV9; 10 bases are a match to TRBD2. Germline lookup yields CDR1 SGDLS and CDR2 YYNGEE. Losses at the gene ends were 3 bases for V and 3 bases for J; bases not matched to a gene: 8. The CDR3 is 16 residues long. CDR3 coding DNA: TGTGCCAGCAGCGCGTGGGGAAGCGGGGGGGAAGAGACCCAGTACTTC. Translated, it gives CASSAWGSGGEETQYF.

Written as DNA, the CDR3 is TGTGCCAGCAGCTTGGGCTCAGTGGGTAATTCACCCCTCCACTTT. Its protein is CASSLGSVGNSPLHF. This chain joins TRBV5-6 and TRBJ1-6; no definite D call. The CDR3 sequence is 15 residues long. The V end was cut by 0 bases, the J end by 6 bases, with 10 bases between. Germline loops: CDR1 SGHDT, CDR2 YYEEEE.

The table lists this clone with a count of one. The gene calls are TRBV25-1 and TRBJ1-2; D unresolved. V was pared by 3 bases and J by 4 bases, with 6 bases between. CDR3 length: 12 amino acids. Per the germline V gene, CDR1 is MGHDK and CDR2 is SYGVNS. The CDR3 DNA sequence: TGTGCCAGCAGTGACGGAGGCTATGGCTACACCTTC. Residues: CASSDGGYGYTF.

The chain employs TRBV5-4 and TRBJ1-1; D not resolved. Germline loops: CDR1 SGHNT, CDR2 YYREEE (reference sequence). V was trimmed by 0 bases and J by 3 bases, leaving 9 bases between them. This CDR3 spans 14 amino acids. This CDR3 reads CASSLGLDDTEAFF. CDR3 nucleotide sequence: TGTGCCAGCAGCTTGGGTCTGGATGACACTGAAGCTTTCTTT.

The gene calls are TRBV5-1 and TRBJ2-6, with 9 bases aligning to TRBD1. The V gene end was trimmed by 7 bases and the J gene end by 1 base; junction bases not matched to a gene: 12. This CDR3 is 18 amino acids long. CDR1 is SGHRS, CDR2 YFSETQ, per germline. The CDR3 nucleotides are TGCGCCAGCGGGTTACGAACAGGGGGCCGGTCTGGGGCCAACGTCCTGACTTTC. It encodes CASGLRTGGRSGANVLTF.

This clone was seen only a few times. The V gene is TRBV21-1, the J gene TRBJ1-2. TRBV21-1 is labeled a pseudogene. This CDR3 comprises 14 residues. DNA for the CDR3: TGTGCCAGCAGCAAAGGGCGGGGGCCAGGTGGCTACACCTTC. Encoded protein: CASSKGRGPGGYTF.

The chain joins TRBV10-1 to TRBJ2-2, with 9 bases matching TRBD1. The CDR3 has 14 residues. V was pared by 6 bases and J by 3 bases, with 2 bases of the junction left unmatched. CDR1 WNHNN and CDR2 SYGVQD come from the germline V gene (reference sequence). Written as DNA, the CDR3 is TGCGCCAGCAGACGGGACAGGGACACCGGGGAGCTGTTTTTT. As protein: CASRRDRDTGELFF.

The chain carries TRBV27 and TRBJ1-5, with 7 bases that match TRBD1. Trimming cost V 4 bases and J 5 bases; bases outside gene matches: 5. The CDR3 has 14 residues. The germline V gene has CDR1 MNHEY and CDR2 SMNVEV (reference sequence). The CDR3 region has the DNA TGTGCCAGCAGTTCAGGACAGGTCCATCAGCCCCAGCATTTT. Amino acid sequence: CASSSGQVHQPQHF.

V is TRBV18 and J is TRBJ1-6; maybe TRBD1 (5 bases). Trimming took off 6 bases at V and 0 bases at J, with 15 bases between the two ends. Germline values: CDR1 KGHSH, CDR2 LQKENI. This CDR3 region has 17 residues. CDR3 protein: CASSGGASSSYNSPLHF. CDR3 DNA sequence: TGTGCCAGCTCTGGAGGGGCTTCTAGCTCCTATAATTCACCCCTCCACTTT.

The rearrangement links TRBV19 to TRBJ2-7, with D possibly matching TRBD2 (5 bases). This CDR3 region has 12 residues. The V end was cut by 5 bases, the J end by 4 bases, with 9 bases between. CDR1 is LNHDA and CDR2 is SQIVND in the germline V gene (reference sequence). CDR3 bases: TGTGCCAGTAGTGGGGAGCCTTACGAGCAGTACTTC. It translates to CASSGEPYEQYF.

This chain joins TRBV20-1 and TRBJ2-7; D possibly matches TRBD1 or TRBD2 (5 bases each). V was shortened by 7 bases and J by 3 bases, with 10 bases between the two germline ends. Germline CDR1 and CDR2: DFQATT and SNEGSKA (reference sequence). The CDR3 consists of 11 residues. The CDR3: CSVRDDYEQYF. The CDR3 DNA reads TGCAGTGTCCGGGACGACTACGAGCAGTACTTC.

The V call is TRBV6-6, the J call TRBJ1-3, with 7 bases aligning to TRBD1. V gave up 1 base and J gave up 4 bases; unmatched junction bases: 4. This CDR3 contains 15 residues. Germline V gene lookup returns CDR1 MNHNY and CDR2 SVGAGI (reference sequence). CDR3 bases: TGTGCCAGCAGTTACTACAGGGGAAGGGGAAACACCATATATTTT. This sequence encodes CASSYYRGRGNTIYF.

The chain combines TRBV6-5 with TRBJ1-2; D is uncertain. Looked up from germline, CDR1 is MNHEY and CDR2 is SVGAGI. The CDR3 sequence is 13 residues long. The germline V and J ends were trimmed by 2 bases and 7 bases, with 11 bases remaining between them. The CDR3 loop reads CASSYDTLGGYTF. The CDR3 coding sequence is TGTGCCAGCAGTTACGATACTCTGGGTGGCTACACCTTC.

The CDR3 protein is CASSFGGAVSETQYF. Here the CDR3 DNA reads TGTGCCAGCAGCTTCGGGGGGGCCGTTTCGGAGACCCAGTACTTC. The rearrangement uses TRBV7-2 and TRBJ2-5, with TRBD2 identical over 8 bases. V shed 3 bases and J 5 bases; nucleotides not matched to a gene: 8. Germline lookup yields CDR1 SGHTA and CDR2 FQGNSA. This CDR3 spans 15 amino acids.

The gene calls are TRBV6-5 and TRBJ2-7; no firm D call. The CDR3 runs 12 residues. Germline V CDR1 and CDR2: MNHEY, SVGAGI. Trimming cost V 7 bases and J 4 bases, with 11 bases left between them. The CDR3 DNA sequence: TGTGCCAGCAATAATTACCCTTACGAGCAGTACTTC. Translating gives CASNNYPYEQYF.

This clone was counted a few times. V gene TRBV4-2 combines with J gene TRBJ1-2; D is possibly TRBD1 (5 bases). Trimming took off 0 bases at V and 3 bases at J, with 20 bases between the two ends. The CDR3 loop spans 18 amino acids. Looked up from germline, CDR1 is LGHNA and CDR2 is YNFKEQ. The DNA for the CDR3 is TGTGCCAGCAGCCAAGATTCCCCCGGGGACCCCACCTACTATGGCTACACCTTC. This gives the protein CASSQDSPGDPTYYGYTF.

The V and J genes are TRBV28 and TRBJ1-2; 9 bases are shared with TRBD1. V was clipped by 5 bases and J by 7 bases; unmatched bases: 14. The CDR3 is 16 residues long. Germline CDR1 reads MDHEN; CDR2 reads SYDVKM. The CDR3 spells CASSPPEDRGEGGYTF. The CDR3 DNA follows: TGTGCCAGCAGTCCTCCCGAGGACAGGGGTGAGGGTGGCTACACCTTC.

CDR3 protein: CASSLGGFGIPYSPLHF. The CDR3, as DNA: TGTGCCAGCAGCTTAGGAGGTTTTGGGATTCCATATTCACCCCTCCACTTT. J is TRBJ1-6 and V is TRBV11-2; D unclear. This CDR3 has 17 amino acids. The V end was cut by 1 base, the J end by 8 bases, with 18 bases between. Germline V gene data show CDR1 as SGHAT and CDR2 as FQNNGV. The variable domain in full, completed from reference TRBV11-2 and TRBJ1-6, reads EAGVAQSPRYKIIEKRQSVAFWCNPISGHATLYWYQQILGQGPKLLIQFQNNGVVDDSQLPKDRFSAERLKGVDSTLKIQPAKLEDSAVYLCASSLGGFGIPYSPLHFGNGTRLTVT.

This clone has only a few counts. The genes are TRBV6-2 or TRBV6-3 and TRBJ2-1; TRBD1 is a possible D gene (6 bases). The V end lost 2 bases, the J end lost 10 bases, and 15 bases lay between the germline ends. This CDR3 is 14 amino acids long. Germline values: CDR1 MNHEY, CDR2 SVGEGT. The CDR3 reads CASSYVDSPSEQFF. The CDR3 DNA is TGTGCCAGCAGTTACGTGGACAGTCCCTCAGAGCAGTTCTTC.